The text below deals with one T cell receptor beta chain. Antigen specificity is unknown. The germline V gene encodes CDR1 SGHVS and CDR2 FNYEAQ. Trimming cost V 4 bases and J 3 bases, with 17 bases left between them. This CDR3 has 16 residues. The data were obtained in a study of T cell repertoires in cytomegalovirus infection. Overall study: Through public TCR beta signatures, both CMV infection and matching HLA type were indicated. Study-level points and caveats: Dominant in the ex vivo response were TCR beta clonotypes restricted by HLA-C and specific for CMV.

From the reads, TCRdb called clonotypes with MiXCR, one entry per CDR3 protein. The data contain 750,000 to 950,000 distinct CDR3 sequences, about 29% of them singletons. The sequence was collected from a human donor in good health (CMV status not recorded). Some clones in this sample may be carry-over from other donors' samples. V and J are TRBV7-6 and TRBJ2-3, with D possibly TRBD1 on 6 matching bases. This sample comprised cultured CD8+ T cells from PBMCs, obtained from culture after CMV antigen stimulation. This CDR3 is CASSSGEGQGTDTQYF. The CDR3 DNA is TGTGCCAGCAGCTCAGGAGAGGGGCAGGGGACAGATACGCAGTATTTT.